This is a list of T cell receptor beta chains from one sample in a study of identical twins. TCRdb re-analysed the 5' RACE reads in MiXCR, keeping a single row per CDR3 protein. The sample shows about 920,000 distinct CDR3 sequences, around an eighth of them seen only once. These data also formed part of another study, on yellow fever vaccine responses in identical twins.

Sequenced material: PBMCs. The source is a woman in her late teens or twenties in good health. Both conserved end residues are part of each CDR3. Each record gives: V gene, clone size, J gene, D gene, CDR3 DNA, CDR3 protein. A D gene is named only where the DNA matches it firmly. Some rows mark clone size as missing; the rest say once, few, many or name a class of expanded clone.

>TRBV6-1|NA|TRBJ2-7|NA
TGTGCCGGGGAGTACGAGCAGTACTTC
CAGEYEQYF
>TRBV20-1|NA|TRBJ2-7|TRBD1
TGCAGTGGCGGGACAGGAGGAATCTACGAGCAGTACTTC
CSGGTGGIYEQYF
>TRBV29-1|few|TRBJ2-1|NA
TGCAGCGTCATCGGACTCCAAAGATCCTACAATGAGCAGTTCTTC
CSVIGLQRSYNEQFF
>TRBV24-1|many|TRBJ2-3|TRBD1
TGTGCCACCAGTTGGACAGGAGGCACAGATACGCAGTATTTT
CATSWTGGTDTQYF
>TRBV5-1|NA|TRBJ1-1|NA
TGCGCCAGCAGCCCAACATCACAGGTGAACACTGAAGCTTTCTTT
CASSPTSQVNTEAFF
>TRBV11-2|few|TRBJ2-1|NA
TGTGCCAGCAGCTTAGTGTGGCCAGTGGGGAATGAGCAGTTCTTC
CASSLVWPVGNEQFF
>TRBV5-1|few|TRBJ1-1|NA
TGCGCCAGCAGCTTTGTTGGGGCAGGCACTGAAGCTTTCTTT
CASSFVGAGTEAFF
>TRBV3-1|few|TRBJ2-7|NA
TGTGCCAGCAGCCGCCGGGGAACGGGAGAGACCCTCGAGCAGTACTTC
CASSRRGTGETLEQYF
>TRBV18|NA|TRBJ2-3|NA
TGTGCCAGCTCACCGCTGGGGCAGGGTGTCACAGATACGCAGTATTTT
CASSPLGQGVTDTQYF
>TRBV20-1|NA|TRBJ1-1|NA
TGCAGTGCTAGAAAGGTGAACACTGAAGCTTTCTTT
CSARKVNTEAFF
>TRBV18|few|TRBJ1-1|NA
TGTGCCAGCTCCACGGGGGTATGGAACACTGAAGCTTTCTTT
CASSTGVWNTEAFF
>TRBV5-1|many|TRBJ1-1|NA
TGCGCCAGCAGCTTGGAGGTAAACACTGAAGCTTTCTTT
CASSLEVNTEAFF
>TRBV10-1|NA|TRBJ2-7|TRBD1
TGCGCCAGCAGTGAGTCTCCGGGACAGGGGGTATCCTACGAGCAGTACTTC
CASSESPGQGVSYEQYF
>TRBV7-2|few|TRBJ2-1|NA
TGTGCCAGCAGCCAATCATGGGATGAGCAGTTCTTC
CASSQSWDEQFF
>TRBV6-5|many|TRBJ1-1|NA
TGTGCCAGCAGTTCCCCCACCGGGCGGAACACTGAAGCTTTCTTT
CASSSPTGRNTEAFF
>TRBV6-1|NA|TRBJ2-2|NA
TGTGCCAGCAGTGGGGGGCGCTCGGGGGAGCTGTTTTTT
CASSGGRSGELFF
>TRBV15|many|TRBJ2-4|TRBD2
TGTGCCACCAGCAGAGATTGGCTAAAGAGCGGGAGGGCGTACTTC
CATSRDWLKSGRAYF
>TRBV15|NA|TRBJ2-7|TRBD1
TGTGCCACCAGCAGGGGACAGGGACCCTCCTACGAGCAGTACTTC
CATSRGQGPSYEQYF
>TRBV12-3/TRBV12-4|many|TRBJ2-3|TRBD2
TGTGCCAGCAGTTTAGGACTAGCGGGCTACACAGATACGCAGTATTTT
CASSLGLAGYTDTQYF
>TRBV2|once|TRBJ2-1|NA
TGTGCCACCCATACCCGCCCCTACAATGAGCAGTTCTTC
CATHTRPYNEQFF
>TRBV6-1|few|TRBJ2-2|TRBD1
TGTGCCAGCAGCCGATCCGGGACAGGGGGCAACGGGGAGCTGTTTTTT
CASSRSGTGGNGELFF
>TRBV20-1|NA|TRBJ1-1|NA
TGCAGTGCTAGAGATGAGGTAGGGACAAAAGCTTTCTTT
CSARDEVGTKAFF
>TRBV28|few|TRBJ1-1|NA
TGTGCCAGCACGTGGAGGGGTCGGGACACTGAAGCTTTCTTT
CASTWRGRDTEAFF
>TRBV28|NA|TRBJ2-6|NA
TGTGCCAGCAGCCCCTTAAAGAGCTCTGGGGCCAACGTCCTGACTTTC
CASSPLKSSGANVLTF
>TRBV18|NA|TRBJ2-1|TRBD2
TGTGCCAGCTCACTACGGGAGGTAGCGGGCTTCAATGAGCAGTTCTTC
CASSLREVAGFNEQFF
>TRBV11-2|NA|TRBJ2-4|NA
TGTGCCAGCAGTTCCGGACGGGAGATAGCCAAAAACATTCAGTACTTC
CASSSGREIAKNIQYF
>TRBV10-3|many|TRBJ2-7|TRBD1
TGTGCCATCAGGCAGACAGGGGACGGAATCTACGAGCAGTACTTC
CAIRQTGDGIYEQYF
>TRBV6-5|few|TRBJ2-2|TRBD2
TGTGCCAGCAGTTATCAGGCTAGCGGGCTTGGGAACACCGGGGAGCTGTTTTTT
CASSYQASGLGNTGELFF
>TRBV20-1|few|TRBJ2-1|TRBD2
TGCAGTGCTAACCCTCCGACTAGCGCCCACAATGAGCAGTTCTTC
CSANPPTSAHNEQFF
>TRBV12-3/TRBV12-4|many|TRBJ1-1|TRBD1
TGTGCCAGCAGTCAAATGACAGGGGGCAACACTGAAGCTTTCTTT
CASSQMTGGNTEAFF
>TRBV3-1|many|TRBJ2-3|NA
TGTGCCAGCAGCCAAGTCAGCGCCGATACGCAGTATTTT
CASSQVSADTQYF
>TRBV27|few|TRBJ2-1|TRBD2
TGTGCCAGCAGTTTACGTAGCGGGGGACCGAAAGCCTACAATGAGCAGTTCTTC
CASSLRSGGPKAYNEQFF
>TRBV6-2/TRBV6-3|few|TRBJ1-1|NA
TGTGCCAGCAGTTACGAGGGTCCGAACACAGAAGCTTTCTTT
CASSYEGPNTEAFF
>TRBV10-3|NA|TRBJ2-7|NA
TGTGCCATCGGGGGCAGGGGTGCCTACGAGCAGTACTTC
CAIGGRGAYEQYF
>TRBV10-3|few|TRBJ2-2|NA
TGTGCCATCAGTGAGTACGCGGCGGCCGGGGAGCTGTTTTTT
CAISEYAAAGELFF
>TRBV29-1|NA|TRBJ2-5|NA
TGCAGCGTAGACCCAGGGGGGGGAGAGACCCAGTACTTC
CSVDPGGGETQYF
>TRBV5-1|few|TRBJ2-7|NA
TGCGCCAGCAGCTTCAACAGGGACGAGCAGTACTTC
CASSFNRDEQYF
>TRBV12-3/TRBV12-4|few|TRBJ1-6|NA
TGTGCCAGCAGTTATCGGGCAGGGAGCTCACCCCTCCACTTT
CASSYRAGSSPLHF
>TRBV7-9|few|TRBJ2-5|NA
TGTGCCAGCAAACAGACCGGCCAAGAGACCCAGTACTTC
CASKQTGQETQYF
>TRBV12-3/TRBV12-4|NA|TRBJ1-2|NA
TGTGCCAGCAGTCAAGGGGCAGGCTACTATGGCTACACCTTC
CASSQGAGYYGYTF
>TRBV11-1|NA|TRBJ2-7|TRBD2
TGTGCCAGCAGCCTCGGACTAGCGGGAGAAGGTCCCCCCTACGAGCAGTACTTC
CASSLGLAGEGPPYEQYF
>TRBV3-1|many|TRBJ2-2|TRBD2
TGTGCCAGCAGCTTCACTAGCGACACCGGGGAGCTGTTTTTT
CASSFTSDTGELFF
>TRBV19|NA|TRBJ2-1|TRBD2
TGTGCCAGTAGTAGGAGCGGGGGGGCCTCCTACAATGAGCAGTTCTTC
CASSRSGGASYNEQFF
>TRBV25-1|few|TRBJ2-1|NA
TGTGCCAGCAGTGAATTGGGCGGGTGGGATGAGCAGTTCTTC
CASSELGGWDEQFF
>TRBV7-2|NA|TRBJ2-1|TRBD2
TGTGCCAGCAGCCTTTCGTGGACTAGCGGGAGGTATGAGCAGTTCTTC
CASSLSWTSGRYEQFF
>TRBV29-1|few|TRBJ1-2|TRBD1
TGCAGCGTTGTTGGGGTCAGGGGGGTCGGAAACTATGGCTACACCTTC
CSVVGVRGVGNYGYTF
>TRBV29-1|NA|TRBJ2-3|NA
TGCAGCGTTGACGGCGGAAGTCGTCCAGATACGCAGTATTTT
CSVDGGSRPDTQYF
>TRBV5-6|few|TRBJ1-2|NA
TGTGCCAGCAGCCCCACTGGACGGTCAAACTATGGCTACACCTTC
CASSPTGRSNYGYTF
>TRBV5-4|few|TRBJ2-3|NA
TGTGCCAGCAGCTTGGATTGGGGGGCCGCAAGCACAGATACGCAGTATTTT
CASSLDWGAASTDTQYF
>TRBV5-1|few|TRBJ2-1|NA
TGCGCCAGCAGCTTGGAGGGATACTCCTACAATGAGCAGTTCTTC
CASSLEGYSYNEQFF